This T cell receptor beta chain was documented in a study of cytomegalovirus exposure and HLA in healthy donors (TCRdb year 2017). With regard to the full study: An earlier analysis of a few hundred of the donors reported 250 to 350 Gb of sequence data and 117 million unique TCR beta sequences obtained from 150 million to 200 million T cells. Five DR-DQ haplotypes were treated as single units for association and clustering because of strong linkage in the cohort. HLA typing covered class I and class II loci at four-digit resolution. Of the roughly 390 genotyped donors, about 84% fell in the genetic ancestry cluster associated with self-reported Caucasian donors. An early release that covered fewer than 800 HLA-typed donors contained about 300 gigabases of sequencing data and tens of millions of unique TCR sequences. The number of donors typed differed by locus, with roughly 629-640 for A, B, C, DRB1 and DQB1, more than 500 for DQA1, nearly 610 for DPA1, and 400 to 490 for DPB1. Donor age, sex, ethnicity and CMV serostatus were compiled together with the repertoire data. The study profiled the T cell repertoires of 500 to 800 subjects by immunosequencing and related them to cytomegalovirus serostatus. In addition to the first cohort of roughly 670 subjects, a separate validation cohort of 130 or so different subjects was used. In a later analysis, previously published TCR beta repertoires from about 640 donors were re-analyzed and high-resolution HLA genotyping was added so that TCR occurrence patterns could be studied. Across around 400 genotyped donors of the cohort, an average of roughly 250,000 unique TCR beta nucleotide sequences per donor were sequenced, and roughly 17% of those sequences were non-productive. Rather than drawing on any new phenotypic data, the later analysis identified candidate immune exposures from TCR beta sequences and the way those sequences occurred across donors. A later genetic analysis took genome-wide SNP genotypes for about three fifths of the 666 donors and used that subset as a discovery cohort. High-throughput TCR immunosequencing, statistical association of individual TCRs with disease status, and machine learning were combined to predict cytomegalovirus infection status. An earlier analysis of about 600 of the donors used high-throughput TCR beta sequencing to judge whether each TCR beta V gene segment behaved as functional or pseudogenic. The study was designed to test whether signatures of past pathogen exposure could be identified by cataloging public T cell receptors. Every repertoire in the discovery cohort had been generated on one and the same sequencing platform. Study-wide conclusions, independent of this receptor: Across donors, most TCR sequences were observed very rarely, whereas some public TCRs were present in many individuals. Sequencing depth was assumed to be roughly uniform across donors in the presence/absence analyses, though that assumption may not hold. The only immune exposure information available for the cohort was CMV serostatus. Broadly in line with IMGT annotations, most TCR beta V segments showed up in productive rearrangements about 87% or about 30% of the time in an earlier analysis of about 500 of the donors. According to a later analysis, parvovirus B19, influenza, CMV and Epstein-Barr virus appeared linked to several top co-occurrence clusters. Compared with equally common non-associated chains, HLA-associated TCR beta chains in a later analysis were more clonally expanded and had lower generation probabilities. Specific HLA alleles were associated with roughly 16,000 TCR beta sequences at a false discovery rate of 0.05 in a later analysis. The earlier analysis of some 560 of the donors excluded roughly 17 rarely observed V segments, including chromosome 9 orphons, because counts were too low. The classifier was reported to diagnose cytomegalovirus status with high specificity and sensitivity in both the original and validation cohorts. Compared with the roughly 700-donor mean, donors in an Asian-associated ancestry cluster had fewer N-insertions in productive TCRs, according to a later genetic analysis. V-gene and J-gene trimming of TCR beta chains was associated with a missense DCLRE1C variant in a later genetic analysis, and the association was replicated in an independent cohort. HLA typing was unavailable for some donors at each locus, so association tests used only the typed subset. The authors suggested that the approach could potentially be extended to other disease states and immunological phenotypes. Only TCR beta chains were sequenced in this cohort, and the absence of alpha or paired-chain data limited detectable features. A total of about 150 TCR beta chains were listed by the study as associated with cytomegalovirus. A later analysis found that most CMV-associated TCR beta chains appeared HLA-restricted, with HLA associations seemingly driven largely by CMV exposure. Three of the identified cytomegalovirus-associated TCR beta chains were confirmed in vitro to be specific for cytomegalovirus antigens. The sequencing pipeline was judged likely to have produced a cluster of highly shared sequence variants as a technical artifact. According to a later analysis, TCR association rates differed among HLA loci, with DRB1 alleles showing the most associated TCRs and HLA-C alleles showing the fewest. Correlated functional status among segregating V segments might be attributable to linkage disequilibrium, but an unknown experimental factor could not be ruled out. Because the 87-base-pair reads could not distinguish some IMGT-functional V segments, including TRBV6-2 and TRBV6-3, those segments were excluded. When HLA alleles, especially DR and DQ, strongly co-occurred, attributing TCR associations to individual alleles was difficult. A further reported finding was that TCR beta sequences accurately predicted the HLA-A and HLA-B alleles for most subjects in the first cohort.

In total, about 650 healthy bone marrow donors made up the cohort. At the time of sampling, every cohort member was nominally healthy, though immune exposures that went unrecorded were likely present. The donor was CMV seronegative and was included in the group of hundreds of seronegative cohort members. A peripheral blood sample was collected from each donor, and TCR beta sequencing was performed on peripheral blood mononuclear cells. The Qiagen DNeasy Blood Extraction Kit was used to extract genomic DNA from the blood cell samples. Library creation used the immunoSEQ multiplex PCR assay. A mixture of 60 forward primers for TCR Vbeta segments and 13 reverse primers for TCR Jbeta segments was used in the multiplex PCR. Amplification of the CDR3 region of rearranged TCR beta genes was performed with a multiplex PCR assay on genomic DNA. On the Illumina HiSeq System, the amplified TCR beta libraries were sequenced as 87-base-pair reads. The authors' analysis ran thus. In a later analysis, 80 million or so unique TCR beta chains were counted across the roughly 670 repertoires, and roughly 11 million of these chains were shared by at least two donors. Raw reads were error-corrected and collapsed into unique sequences with a nearest-neighbor algorithm that merged closely related sequences to remove PCR and sequencing errors. Alignment of CDR3 sequences to IMGT reference sequences was used to assign V, D and J gene segments. For a sequence to be retained, a match of at least six nucleotides was required to both a V gene segment and a J gene segment. Rearrangements were called productive when the CDR3 lacked stop codons and stayed in frame with V and J; all others were non-productive. Following IMGT convention, CDR3 was defined as the stretch from the second conserved V-encoded cysteine to the conserved J-encoded phenylalanine. In an earlier analysis of more than 550 of the donors, sequences lacking an unambiguous match to a single V gene segment were excluded. An earlier analysis of several hundred of the donors called V segments functional above 56.7% productive rearrangements and segregating when the between-donor standard deviation exceeded 5%. To diagnose cytomegalovirus status from the catalog of TCR beta chain sequences, a statistical classification framework was built. In a later analysis, TCR nucleotide sequences were compared against IMGT/GENE-DB human TR gene sequences so that V and J genes could be assigned. Using the TCRdist pipeline, a later analysis assigned CDR3 sequences along with most-parsimonious VDJ recombination scenarios. In a later analysis, each TCR beta chain was defined by its CDR3 amino acid sequence together with its V-gene family, and reads lacking a unique V-gene family were excluded. As a way to deal with suspected cross-contamination and a sequencing artifact, a later analysis dropped 450 to 700 nucleotide sequences that were highly shared and had low generation probability. A later analysis calculated a clonal expansion index for each public chain from normalized within-repertoire ranks of inferred template counts. A later analysis computed generation probabilities with a VDJ recombination model fitted to out-of-frame rearrangements, and checked the results against IGoR. Hypergeometric tests were used in a later analysis to score TCR-TCR, TCR-HLA and TCR-CMV co-occurrence, with a repertoire-size bias correction applied to the TCR pairs. A later analysis estimated false discovery rates by permuting HLA or CMV assignments 20 times. In a later analysis, co-occurring TCRs were grouped using DBSCAN, with TCRdist sequence similarity added in when clustering inside HLA-allele-positive subsets. Co-occurrence clustering excluded repertoires with fewer than 30,000 or more than 120,000 public chains, plus five with anomalous nucleotide sharing. As stored in TCRdb, this immuneACCESS dataset retains in-frame rearrangements with V and J assigned. A fraction of the clones does not appear; measured against another copy, unresolved V genes explain less than half of the discrepancy, and the remainder lacks a known reason. V, J and clone size were drawn from that table, and D and trimming were deduced from the DNA. The sample table contains around 220,000 clones; only one count was recorded for approximately 80% of them. The top ten constitute roughly a sixth of the sample.

As concerns this clone: This receptor's antigen is unknown. Base-call qualities are not available, and no considerably larger clone is one nucleotide away.

Based on the germline V gene, the CDR1 and CDR2 sequences are SGDLS and YYNGEE. V trim: 5 bases; J trim: 7 bases; unmatched bases: 6. Measured from the cysteine to the phenylalanine, the CDR3 is 14 residues long. CDR3 DNA only is kept here, 42 bases in frame from base 1. The rearranged segments are TRBV9 and TRBJ2-1; TRBD2 matches 10 bases in the middle. Material for sequencing was PBMCs. This sequence was found in a middle-aged man in good health and CMV-seronegative. The bases are TGTGCCAGCAGACCTAGCGGGAGTACGAATGAGCAGTTCTTC. This is translated as CASRPSGSTNEQFF.